This T cell receptor (beta chain) was documented in a study of blood T cell repertoires in COVID-19. In the study overall: Some COVID-19 samples were acute and others convalescent; all came from the United States, Italy and Spain. PBMCs, B-cell-depleted T cells, or T cells provided the cDNA or gDNA that made up the material.

In the original analysis: Cell counts per sample came from amplifying reference gene primers. Here immunoSEQ multiplex PCR was the method, and the copy in TCRdb shows in-frame clones only, minus some. The V and J calls and clone size are taken from that table; D and trimming were inferred from the DNA. Of 200,000 to 250,000 clones in the sample, around 83% are singletons; the top ten hold 1.9%. The CDR3 is 15 amino acids. V gave up 4 bases and J gave up 4 bases, with 14 bases separating them. CDR1 MGHRA and CDR2 YSYEKL come from the germline V gene. What was sequenced was peripheral blood. This chain uses TRBV4-1 with TRBJ1-5, with D hard to call. The clonotype was recovered from a man aged 25 to 45 who had recovered from COVID-19. Here the CDR3 DNA reads TGCGCCAGCAGCCGAAACGTCCGGGTGAATCAGCCCCAGCATTTT. Protein: CASSRNVRVNQPQHF.